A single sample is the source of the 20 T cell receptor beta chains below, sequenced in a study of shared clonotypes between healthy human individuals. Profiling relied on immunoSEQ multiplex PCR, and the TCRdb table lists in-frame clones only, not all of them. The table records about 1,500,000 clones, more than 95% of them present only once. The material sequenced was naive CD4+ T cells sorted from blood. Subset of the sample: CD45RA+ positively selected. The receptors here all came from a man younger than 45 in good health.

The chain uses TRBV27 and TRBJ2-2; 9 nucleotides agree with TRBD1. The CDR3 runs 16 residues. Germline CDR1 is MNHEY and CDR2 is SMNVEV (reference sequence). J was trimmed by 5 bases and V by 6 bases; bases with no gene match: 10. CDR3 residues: CASRYLTGGLTGELFF. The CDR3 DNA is TGTGCCAGCAGATACCTAACAGGGGGCCTTACCGGGGAGCTGTTTTTT.

The DNA for the CDR3 is TGTGCCAGCAGCTTCCGACGGGAGTCCTACAATGAGCAGTTCTTC. This translates into CASSFRRESYNEQFF. V gene TRBV11-2 combines with J gene TRBJ2-1; D is possibly TRBD2 (6 bases). The V end was cut by 3 bases, the J end by 1 base, with 10 bases between. CDR1 is SGHAT and CDR2 is FQNNGV in the germline V gene. The length of the CDR3 is 15 residues.

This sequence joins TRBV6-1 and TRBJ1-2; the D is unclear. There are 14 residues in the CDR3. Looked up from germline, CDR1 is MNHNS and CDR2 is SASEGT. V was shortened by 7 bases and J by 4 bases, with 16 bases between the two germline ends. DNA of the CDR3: TGTGCCAGCATGTCTCTAGAGGGCGTCTATGGCTACACCTTC. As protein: CASMSLEGVYGYTF.

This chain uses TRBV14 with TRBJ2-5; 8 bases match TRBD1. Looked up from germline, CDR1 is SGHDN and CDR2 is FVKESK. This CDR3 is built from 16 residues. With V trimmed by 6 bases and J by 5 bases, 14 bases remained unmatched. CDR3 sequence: CASRLDPGQGRETQYF. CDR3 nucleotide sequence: TGTGCCAGCAGACTCGACCCTGGACAGGGCAGGGAGACCCAGTACTTC.

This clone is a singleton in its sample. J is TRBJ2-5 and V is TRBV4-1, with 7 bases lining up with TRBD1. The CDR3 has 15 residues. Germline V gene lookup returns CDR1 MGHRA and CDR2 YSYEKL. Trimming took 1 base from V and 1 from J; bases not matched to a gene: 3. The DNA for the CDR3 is TGCGCCAGCAGCCAAGTCGGGGACAGCCAAGAGACCCAGTACTTC. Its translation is CASSQVGDSQETQYF.

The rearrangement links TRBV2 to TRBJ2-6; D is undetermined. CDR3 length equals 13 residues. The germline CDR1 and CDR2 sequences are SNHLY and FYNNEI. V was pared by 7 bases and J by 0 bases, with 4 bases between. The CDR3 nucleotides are TGTGCCAGCATAGCCTCTGGGGCCAACGTCCTGACTTTC. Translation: CASIASGANVLTF.

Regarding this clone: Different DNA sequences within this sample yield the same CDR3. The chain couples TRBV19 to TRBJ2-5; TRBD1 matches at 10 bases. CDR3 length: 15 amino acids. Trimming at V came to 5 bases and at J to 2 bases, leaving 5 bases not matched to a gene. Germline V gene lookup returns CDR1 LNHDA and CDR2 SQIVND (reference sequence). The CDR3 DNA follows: TGTGCCAGTAGTTATAGGGACAGGGGACAAGAGACCCAGTACTTC. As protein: CASSYRDRGQETQYF.

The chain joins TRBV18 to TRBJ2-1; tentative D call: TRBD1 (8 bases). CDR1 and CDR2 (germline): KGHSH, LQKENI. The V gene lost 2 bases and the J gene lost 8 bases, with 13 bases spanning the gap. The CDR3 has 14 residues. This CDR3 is CASSPTGGGDEQFF. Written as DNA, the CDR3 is TGTGCCAGCTCACCAACAGGGGGGGGCGATGAGCAGTTCTTC.

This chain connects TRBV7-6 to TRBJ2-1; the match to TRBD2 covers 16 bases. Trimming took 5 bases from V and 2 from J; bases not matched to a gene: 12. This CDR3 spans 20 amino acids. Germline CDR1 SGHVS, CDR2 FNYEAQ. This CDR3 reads CASSILPGTSGRVPYNEQFF. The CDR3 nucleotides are TGTGCCAGCAGCATCCTTCCCGGGACTAGCGGGAGGGTACCCTACAATGAGCAGTTCTTC. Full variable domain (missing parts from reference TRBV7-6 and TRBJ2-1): GAGVSQSPRYKVTKRGQDVALRCDPISGHVSLYWYRQALGQGPEFLTYFNYEAQQDKSGLPNDRFSAERPEGSISTLTIQRTEQRDSAMYRCASSILPGTSGRVPYNEQFFGPGTRLTVL.

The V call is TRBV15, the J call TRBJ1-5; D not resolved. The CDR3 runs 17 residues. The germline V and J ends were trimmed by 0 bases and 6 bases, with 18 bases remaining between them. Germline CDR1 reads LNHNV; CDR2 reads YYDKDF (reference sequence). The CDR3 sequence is CATSRDLRSGGSQPQHF. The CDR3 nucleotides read TGTGCCACCAGCAGAGATTTGCGGTCCGGTGGAAGTCAGCCCCAGCATTTT. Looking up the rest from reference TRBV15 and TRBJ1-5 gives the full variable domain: DAMVIQNPRYQVTQFGKPVTLSCSQTLNHNVMYWYQQKSSQAPKLLFHYYDKDFNNEADTPDNFQSRRPNTSFCFLDIRSPGLGDTAMYLCATSRDLRSGGSQPQHFGDGTRLSIL.

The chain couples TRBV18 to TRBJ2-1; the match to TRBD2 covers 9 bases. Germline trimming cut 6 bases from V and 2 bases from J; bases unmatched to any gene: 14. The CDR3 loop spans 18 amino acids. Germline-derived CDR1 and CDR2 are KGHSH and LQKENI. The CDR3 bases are TGTGCCAGCTCGCATGCGGGCGGGAGGGCCCGGACCTACAATGAGCAGTTCTTC. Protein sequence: CASSHAGGRARTYNEQFF.

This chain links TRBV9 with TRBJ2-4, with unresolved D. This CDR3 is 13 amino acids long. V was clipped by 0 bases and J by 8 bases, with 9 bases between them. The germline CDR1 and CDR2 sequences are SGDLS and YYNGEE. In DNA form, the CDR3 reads TGTGCCAGCAGCGTAGAGCGAGCCGACATTCAGTACTTC. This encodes CASSVERADIQYF.

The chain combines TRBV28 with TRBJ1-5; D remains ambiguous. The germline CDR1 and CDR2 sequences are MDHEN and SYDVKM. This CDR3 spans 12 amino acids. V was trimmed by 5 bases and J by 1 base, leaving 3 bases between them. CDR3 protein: CASSQSNQPQHF. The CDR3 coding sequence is TGTGCCAGCAGTCAAAGCAATCAGCCCCAGCATTTT.

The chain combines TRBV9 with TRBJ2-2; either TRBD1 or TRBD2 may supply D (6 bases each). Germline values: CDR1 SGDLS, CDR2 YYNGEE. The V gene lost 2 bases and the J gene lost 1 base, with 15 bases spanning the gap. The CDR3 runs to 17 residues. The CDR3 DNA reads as TGTGCCAGCAGCGTCCCCCCGGGGGCCCTGAACACCGGGGAGCTGTTTTTT. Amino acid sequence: CASSVPPGALNTGELFF.

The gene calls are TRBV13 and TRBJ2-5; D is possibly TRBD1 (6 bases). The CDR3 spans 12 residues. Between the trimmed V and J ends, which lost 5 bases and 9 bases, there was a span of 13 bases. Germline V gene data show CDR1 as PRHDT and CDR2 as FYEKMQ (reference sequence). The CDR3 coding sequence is TGTGCCAGCAGCGGCCCAAGGGGGTCCCAGTACTTC. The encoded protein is CASSGPRGSQYF.

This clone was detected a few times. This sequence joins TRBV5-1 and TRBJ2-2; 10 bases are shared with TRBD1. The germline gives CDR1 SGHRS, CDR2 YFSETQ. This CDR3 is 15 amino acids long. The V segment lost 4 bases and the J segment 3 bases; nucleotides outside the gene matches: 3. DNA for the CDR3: TGCGCCAGCAGCGACGGGACAGGGGACACCGGGGAGCTGTTTTTT. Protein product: CASSDGTGDTGELFF. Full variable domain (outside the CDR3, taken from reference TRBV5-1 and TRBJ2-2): KAGVTQTPRYLIKTRGQQVTLSCSPISGHRSVSWYQQTPGQGLQFLFEYFSETQRNKGNFPGRFSGRQFSNSRSEMNVSTLELGDSALYLCASSDGTGDTGELFFGEGSRLTVL.

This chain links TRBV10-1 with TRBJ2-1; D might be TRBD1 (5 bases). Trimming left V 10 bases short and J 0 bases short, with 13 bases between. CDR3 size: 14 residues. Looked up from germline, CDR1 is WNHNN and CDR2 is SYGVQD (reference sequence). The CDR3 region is CATSRQSSYNEQFF. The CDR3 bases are TGCGCCACCTCAAGACAGAGCTCCTACAATGAGCAGTTCTTC.

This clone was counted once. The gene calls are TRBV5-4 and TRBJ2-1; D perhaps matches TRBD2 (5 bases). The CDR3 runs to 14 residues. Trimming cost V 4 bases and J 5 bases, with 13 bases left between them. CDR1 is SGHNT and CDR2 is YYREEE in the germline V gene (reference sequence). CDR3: CASSPRVIDNEQFF. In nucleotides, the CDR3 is TGTGCCAGCAGCCCGAGGGTTATCGACAATGAGCAGTTCTTC.

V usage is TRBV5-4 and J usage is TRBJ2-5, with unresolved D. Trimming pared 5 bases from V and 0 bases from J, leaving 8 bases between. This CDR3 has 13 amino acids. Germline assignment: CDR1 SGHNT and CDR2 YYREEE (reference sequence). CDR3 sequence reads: CASRLQNQETQYF. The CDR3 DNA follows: TGTGCCAGCAGACTCCAAAACCAAGAGACCCAGTACTTC.

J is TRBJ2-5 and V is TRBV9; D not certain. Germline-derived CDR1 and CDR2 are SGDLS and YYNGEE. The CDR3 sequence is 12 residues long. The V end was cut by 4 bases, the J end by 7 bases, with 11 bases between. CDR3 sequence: CASSTEWGTQYF. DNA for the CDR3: TGTGCCAGCAGCACCGAATGGGGGACCCAGTACTTC.